This T cell receptor (beta chain) appears in the sequencing data of a study of T cells in Graves' hyperthyroidism and ophthalmopathy. The CDR3 totals 13 residues. The germline V gene encodes CDR1 SQVTM and CDR2 ANQGSEA. V dropped 8 bases and J dropped 3; count of bases not matched to a gene: 6. The investigators amplified TCR beta CDR3 regions from RNA transcripts. TCR CDR3 regions were first amplified by RT-PCR with HTBI primers. MiXCR was run by TCRdb on the multiplex PCR reads, yielding one entry per CDR3 protein. Of hundreds of thousands of distinct CDR3 sequences listed, about 14% are singletons. This clonotype was counted between two and nine times.

The genes are TRBV29-1 and TRBJ2-3; 9 positions match TRBD2. Sequences were obtained from blood. The TCR originated in a woman aged 18 to 35 with Graves' hyperthyroidism. This CDR3 is CSHSGSGTDTQYF. For the CDR3, the DNA is TGCAGCCATAGCGGGAGTGGAACAGATACGCAGTATTTT.